This TCR beta chain was profiled in a study of OX40 agonist ivuxolimab in advanced cancers. About the research overall: Those enrolled were 82.7% male, with a mean age of 60 years and ages from about 20 to 79. Findings of the study overall: Clonal expansion by week 6 occurred in CD4+ and CD8+ blood T cells (at 0.1 to 3.0 mg/kg). Mean expanded clone counts were higher in CD8+ than CD4+ T cells.

Here immunoSEQ multiplex PCR was the method, and the copy in TCRdb shows in-frame clones only, minus some. This table has approximately 65,000 clones, approximately 89% appearing once. The CDR3 has 13 amino acids. Trimming removed 4 bases at V and 1 base at J, with 5 bases between. In germline, CDR1 is MNHEY, CDR2 SVGAGI. To note about this clone: The antigen is not known.

The genes are TRBV6-5 and TRBJ1-3; D remains ambiguous. The clonotype originates from an adult with an advanced solid tumor such as melanoma, head and neck, liver or kidney cancer. The specimen was CD4+ or CD8+ T cells sorted from blood, collected in a trial of the OX40 agonist ivuxolimab. This chain's CDR3 is CASSSPSGNTIYF. CDR3 DNA sequence: TGTGCCAGCAGTTCCCCGTCTGGAAACACCATATATTTT.